This T cell receptor (beta chain) is drawn from a study of CD8 T cells in ankylosing spondylitis. Findings and caveats of the study: Reported data indicate significant enrichment of disease-linked clones within matched ankylosing spondylitis synovial fluid. Fewer than ten highly homologous variants made up a TCR beta motif that seemed to typify ankylosing spondylitis blood. Some motif variants were previously reported in reactive arthritis synovial fluid and blood.

Libraries of TCR beta came from quantitative 5'-RACE with molecular barcodes. TCRdb ran MiXCR on the 5' RACE reads and lists one entry per CDR3 protein. The table has about 340,000 distinct CDR3 sequences, about 14% seen once. About this clonotype itself: Its matching antigen is unknown.

The CDR3 runs 14 residues. The germline gives CDR1 LGHNT, CDR2 FRNRAP. Trimming removed 4 bases at V and 4 bases at J, with 12 bases between. The sequence came from a male donor with ankylosing spondylitis or in good health (not recorded which). V gene TRBV12-5 combines with J gene TRBJ2-3, with D maybe TRBD1 (6 bases). Source material: blood, either unsorted or a sorted T cell fraction (not recorded which). The CDR3 spells CASGSRTVSDTQYF. CDR3 bases: TGTGCTAGTGGTTCCCGGACAGTCTCAGATACGCAGTATTTT.